These T cell receptor beta chains were read from a single sample in a study of T cell changes during pregnancy in multiple sclerosis. Repertoires were generated with immunoSEQ multiplex PCR, while TCRdb's copy carries only in-frame clones and drops some. The sample consists of more than 45,000 clones, approximately 94% of them appearing once. The sample in question was CD4+ T cells from peripheral blood mononuclear cells, obtained in the second trimester of pregnancy. These TCRs come from a female donor with multiple sclerosis, enrolled in a pregnancy study. Each CDR3 is given with its conserved first and last residue. The order of the fields is V gene, D gene, J gene, clone size, CDR3 DNA, CDR3 protein. The D gene is left open where the match is weak. Not every row has a clone size; where given, it reads once, few, many or a size class.

TRBV5-6	TRBD2	TRBJ2-3	-	TGTGCCAGCAGCGGGGGTACGGGACTAGCAACAGATACGCAGTATTTT	CASSGGTGLATDTQYF
TRBV6-1	TRBD1	TRBJ1-5	-	TGTGCCAGCAACCAAAGACAGGGGGGTCTGCCCCAGCATTTT	CASNQRQGGLPQHF
TRBV19	-	TRBJ2-6	-	TGTGCCAGTAGGCCTAAGGGGTCCGGGGCCAACGTCCTGACTTTC	CASRPKGSGANVLTF
TRBV9	-	TRBJ1-2	-	TGTGCCAGCAGCGTAGGCCTCGGGGGGGGCACTGACTATGGCTACACCTTC	CASSVGLGGGTDYGYTF
TRBV11-3	-	TRBJ2-4	-	TGTGCCAGCAGCGTAGGTACCAAAAACATTCAGTACTTC	CASSVGTKNIQYF
TRBV9	TRBD1	TRBJ2-3	once	TGTGCCAGCAGCGTCCGACAGGGGGCGTTGGCAGATACGCAGTATTTT	CASSVRQGALADTQYF
TRBV19	TRBD1	TRBJ1-5	-	TGTGCCAGTAGAGAAAGACAGGGTAATCAGCCCCAGCATTTT	CASRERQGNQPQHF
TRBV9	TRBD1	TRBJ1-1	-	TGTGCCAGCAGCGTAGATCCGGACAGGGCCCAGAACACTGAAGCTTTCTTT	CASSVDPDRAQNTEAFF
TRBV5-1	TRBD2	TRBJ2-1	-	TGCGCCAGCACTGATCTCCGAAGCGGGGGGGGATTCTCCTACAATGAGCAGTTCTTC	CASTDLRSGGGFSYNEQFF
TRBV5-6	TRBD1	TRBJ1-1	-	TGTGCCAGCAGCTTGGCCGGGACAGATGAAGCTTTCTTT	CASSLAGTDEAFF
TRBV9	-	TRBJ1-6	-	TGTGCCAGCAGCGTAGAATACAGGGCAAATTCACCCCTCCACTTT	CASSVEYRANSPLHF
TRBV7-9	-	TRBJ1-2	-	TGTGCCAGCAGCCCAGGTGTCTACTATGGCTACACCTTC	CASSPGVYYGYTF
TRBV11-3	TRBD2	TRBJ2-1	-	TGTGCCAGCAGCCTAGGAGGACTAGCGGGGGGGAATGAGCAGTTCTTC	CASSLGGLAGGNEQFF